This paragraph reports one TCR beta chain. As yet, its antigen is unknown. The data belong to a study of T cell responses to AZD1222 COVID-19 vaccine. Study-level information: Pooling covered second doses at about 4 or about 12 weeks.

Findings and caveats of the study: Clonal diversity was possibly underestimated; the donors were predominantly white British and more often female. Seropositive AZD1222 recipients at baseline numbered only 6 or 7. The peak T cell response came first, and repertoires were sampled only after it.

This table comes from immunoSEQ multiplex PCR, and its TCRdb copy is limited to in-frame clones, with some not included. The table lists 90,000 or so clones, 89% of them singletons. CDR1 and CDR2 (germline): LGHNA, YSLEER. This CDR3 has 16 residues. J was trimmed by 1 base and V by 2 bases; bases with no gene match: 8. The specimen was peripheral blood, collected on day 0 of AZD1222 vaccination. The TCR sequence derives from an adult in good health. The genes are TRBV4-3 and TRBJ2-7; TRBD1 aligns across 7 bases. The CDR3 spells CASSQFTGDPSYEQYF. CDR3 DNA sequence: TGCGCCAGCAGCCAATTTACAGGGGACCCTTCCTACGAGCAGTACTTC.